The rows below give T cell receptor beta chains drawn from one sample of a study of regulatory T cells in long-lasting Graves disease. TCRdb re-called the multiplex PCR reads through MiXCR, storing one row per CDR3 protein. This sample has approximately 230,000 distinct CDR3 sequences, with 15% to 20% found just once. The input for sequencing was peripheral blood mononuclear cells (PBMCs), taken at new diagnosis, from a patient treated with antithyroid drugs. All receptors derive from a female donor with Graves disease. Each CDR3 is given without its conserved first and last residue. Each record gives: J gene, V gene, CDR3 protein.

j_call: TRBJ2-1; v_call: TRBV12-3/TRBV12-4; cdr3_aa: ASSPGILNNEQF
j_call: TRBJ1-5; v_call: TRBV6-1; cdr3_aa: ASSEPGDPHQPQH
j_call: TRBJ2-1; v_call: TRBV3-1; cdr3_aa: ASSQVPSVSGRGNEQF
j_call: TRBJ2-2; v_call: TRBV19; cdr3_aa: ASSFWGSGPTGELF
j_call: TRBJ1-6; v_call: TRBV3-1; cdr3_aa: ASSQGETISPLH
j_call: TRBJ2-3; v_call: TRBV20-1; cdr3_aa: SARPRLAGPGTDTQY
j_call: TRBJ1-4; v_call: TRBV6-5; cdr3_aa: ASSLGRGQANEKLF
j_call: TRBJ2-1; v_call: TRBV18; cdr3_aa: ASSPVRGSGSYNEHF
j_call: TRBJ2-3; v_call: TRBV5-1; cdr3_aa: ASSLLTRGSTDTQY
j_call: TRBJ2-5; v_call: TRBV4-3; cdr3_aa: ASSQGPFGGSQTQY
j_call: TRBJ1-4; v_call: TRBV20-1; cdr3_aa: SANPSGAINEKLF
j_call: TRBJ1-5; v_call: TRBV2; cdr3_aa: ASSIDRGRPYSNQPQH
j_call: TRBJ1-1; v_call: TRBV28; cdr3_aa: ASSPHRGWGTEAF
j_call: TRBJ1-2; v_call: TRBV28; cdr3_aa: ASSPGTGGSRGYT
j_call: TRBJ2-7; v_call: TRBV12-3/TRBV12-4; cdr3_aa: ASSPLRSNYEQY
j_call: TRBJ2-7; v_call: TRBV24-1; cdr3_aa: APDWGGGTHEQY
j_call: TRBJ1-1; v_call: TRBV3-1; cdr3_aa: ASSQGPEAF
j_call: TRBJ2-1; v_call: TRBV20-1; cdr3_aa: SARDAGGRAYNEQF
j_call: TRBJ2-1; v_call: TRBV20-1; cdr3_aa: SASLLAGSDEQF
j_call: TRBJ1-1; v_call: TRBV6-1; cdr3_aa: ASSEAGANTEAF
j_call: TRBJ2-5; v_call: TRBV2; cdr3_aa: ASEGSETQY
j_call: TRBJ1-5; v_call: TRBV28; cdr3_aa: ASSPPIGYSNQPQH
j_call: TRBJ1-1; v_call: TRBV20-1; cdr3_aa: SARENLDTEAF
j_call: TRBJ1-1; v_call: TRBV28; cdr3_aa: ASSLPKGAGTEAF
j_call: TRBJ2-7; v_call: TRBV6-5; cdr3_aa: ASSWRGTSQDEQY
j_call: TRBJ2-5; v_call: TRBV6-5; cdr3_aa: ASSYSIRDRGPPETQY
j_call: TRBJ2-7; v_call: TRBV19; cdr3_aa: ASSMGSGNNYEQY
j_call: TRBJ2-3; v_call: TRBV30; cdr3_aa: ASRGLAGGDTQY
j_call: TRBJ2-7; v_call: TRBV6-2/TRBV6-3; cdr3_aa: ASSIYSYEQY
j_call: TRBJ1-5; v_call: TRBV28; cdr3_aa: ASSLFGRFNQPQH
j_call: TRBJ2-2; v_call: TRBV7-9; cdr3_aa: ASSRQGDAGELF
j_call: TRBJ2-3; v_call: TRBV19; cdr3_aa: ATQGAGDADTQY
j_call: TRBJ2-3; v_call: TRBV2; cdr3_aa: ASRTTTSTDTQY
j_call: TRBJ2-3; v_call: TRBV5-4; cdr3_aa: ASSDTTGITDTQY
j_call: TRBJ1-3; v_call: TRBV7-2; cdr3_aa: ASSLTGTGGNTIY
j_call: TRBJ2-1; v_call: TRBV7-6; cdr3_aa: ASRPVAGGTNEQF
j_call: TRBJ2-1; v_call: TRBV20-1; cdr3_aa: SARLSPVLNEQF
j_call: TRBJ1-2; v_call: TRBV6-5; cdr3_aa: ASSYLAGQGVDYGYT
j_call: TRBJ2-1; v_call: TRBV28; cdr3_aa: ASSFLANEQF
j_call: TRBJ2-5; v_call: TRBV5-4; cdr3_aa: ASSFVDRRETQY
j_call: TRBJ1-4; v_call: TRBV2; cdr3_aa: ASTGGEKLF
j_call: TRBJ1-1; v_call: TRBV27; cdr3_aa: ASYQLGGMNTEAF
j_call: TRBJ1-1; v_call: TRBV10-3; cdr3_aa: AISKETGEVAF
j_call: TRBJ2-7; v_call: TRBV7-9; cdr3_aa: ASRSSGSSYEQY
j_call: TRBJ1-1; v_call: TRBV7-2; cdr3_aa: ASSLLVSRSLAF